These T cell receptor beta chains were read from a single sample in a study of CD8 T cells in ankylosing spondylitis. TCRdb called the 5' RACE reads again in MiXCR, with one record for every CDR3 protein. The sample gives roughly 250,000 distinct CDR3 sequences, roughly a tenth of which show up once; about 3% is in the top ten. Material: blood, either unsorted or a sorted T cell fraction (not recorded which). The receptors stem from a male donor with ankylosing spondylitis or in good health (not recorded which). Both conserved end residues are part of each CDR3. Fields, in order: V gene, J gene, CDR3 protein.

TRBV28,TRBJ2-1,CASSFMDEQFF
TRBV10-1,TRBJ1-2,CASSESTAWNYGYTF
TRBV6-5,TRBJ1-3,CASSYSRSRDRRSGNTIYF
TRBV24-1,TRBJ2-5,CATSDLAGETQYF
TRBV10-3,TRBJ2-5,CAISEGTSEETQYF
TRBV5-1,TRBJ1-3,CASRDTPNSGNTIYF
TRBV10-2,TRBJ2-3,CASSQPGPVRDTQYF
TRBV6-4,TRBJ2-2,CASTEAGLEGTGELFF
TRBV10-2,TRBJ2-1,CASSVGLAGELYEQFF
TRBV3-1,TRBJ2-5,CASSQDGQPNVPRTQYF
TRBV20-1,TRBJ2-3,CSAPFVGSTDTQYF
TRBV20-1,TRBJ1-2,CSAADGSYGYTF
TRBV18,TRBJ1-1,CASSPTMNTEAFF
TRBV6-1,TRBJ1-4,CASSEDQPTNEKLFF
TRBV10-3,TRBJ2-2,CAISESGTSGSSNTGELFF
TRBV5-5,TRBJ2-2,CASSLYSRQGYTGELFF
TRBV12-3/TRBV12-4,TRBJ2-1,CASSLISYNEQFF
TRBV5-1,TRBJ2-6,CASSQLLSSGANVLTF
TRBV10-3,TRBJ2-7,CAARQGADEQYF
TRBV2,TRBJ1-1,CASSVQGPEAFF
TRBV20-1,TRBJ2-7,CSARGQGASYEQYF
TRBV5-1,TRBJ1-6,CASTRDGFSPLHF
TRBV27,TRBJ2-1,CASSFGGGSSYNEQFF
TRBV20-1,TRBJ1-6,CSARDDWQGGSPLHF
TRBV3-1,TRBJ2-3,CASSHERLAGSDTQYF
TRBV13,TRBJ1-5,CASSLGRGLMVQPQHF
TRBV5-1,TRBJ2-1,CASSRPPQGGNEQFF
TRBV30,TRBJ2-7,CAWSIGAKYEQYF
TRBV3-1,TRBJ2-7,CDSSQFSKQYF
TRBV18,TRBJ1-1,CASSLGPYPFF
TRBV7-9,TRBJ2-6,CASSLPSSGANVLTF
TRBV30,TRBJ2-1,CAWAGQSPYNEQFF
TRBV18,TRBJ2-1,CASSPRDNEQFF
TRBV7-7,TRBJ2-5,CASSRTDGVSQETQYF
TRBV6-1,TRBJ2-1,CASMRGQGAGNEQFF
TRBV12-3/TRBV12-4,TRBJ2-1,CASNPTGGSSYNEQFF
TRBV7-2,TRBJ2-1,CASSETSGRKRNEQFF
TRBV4-2,TRBJ1-1,CAGSQPDGGNTEAFF